The rows below give T cell receptor beta chains drawn from one sample of a study of cytomegalovirus exposure and HLA in healthy donors. Generated by immunoSEQ multiplex PCR, the TCRdb table keeps only in-frame clones and is missing some. The sample carries fewer than 250,000 clones, approximately 82% recorded once. The specimen sequenced was PBMCs. These receptors all come from a man between 40 and 49 years old in good health and CMV-seropositive. CDR3s include the opening cysteine and the closing phenylalanine or tryptophan. A D gene is named only where the DNA matches it firmly. Clone size is given for some rows only: seen once, a few or many times, or a class if the clone is expanded.

j_call,v_call,clone_size,d_call,cdr3_aa,cdr3_nt
TRBJ2-5,TRBV19,once,NA,CASSIRPRETQYF,TGTGCCAGTAGTATCCGGCCTAGGGAGACCCAGTACTTC
TRBJ2-5,TRBV9,NA,NA,CASSAPLAGIQETQYF,TGTGCCAGCAGCGCCCCACTCGCGGGGATCCAAGAGACCCAGTACTTC
TRBJ2-5,TRBV6-1,NA,NA,CASSEGGYQETQYF,TGTGCCAGCAGTGAGGGAGGTTACCAAGAGACCCAGTACTTC
TRBJ2-1,TRBV19,NA,TRBD2,CASSITAGGYNEQFF,TGTGCCAGTAGTATAACGGCGGGAGGCTACAATGAGCAGTTCTTC
TRBJ2-5,TRBV30,NA,TRBD2,CAWSVLAGGPTGKETQYF,TGTGCCTGGAGTGTACTTGCGGGAGGGCCGACTGGGAAAGAGACCCAGTACTTC
TRBJ2-7,TRBV9,NA,NA,CASSPAGLADYEQYF,TGTGCCAGCAGCCCCGCCGGGCTAGCAGACTACGAGCAGTACTTC
TRBJ2-7,TRBV27,NA,NA,CASSFGPKPYEQYF,TGTGCCAGCAGTTTTGGGCCCAAGCCCTACGAGCAGTACTTC
TRBJ2-7,TRBV5-6,NA,NA,CASSLDRRDTVEGEQYF,TGTGCCAGCAGCCTGGACAGGAGGGATACGGTTGAAGGGGAGCAGTACTTC
TRBJ2-1,TRBV18,NA,TRBD2,CASSRDYGNNEQFF,TGTGCCAGCTCACGGGACTATGGAAACAATGAGCAGTTCTTC
TRBJ2-1,TRBV9,once,TRBD2,CASSLGLAVYNEQFF,TGTGCCAGCAGCCTAGGACTAGCGGTCTACAATGAGCAGTTCTTC
TRBJ1-1,TRBV2,NA,TRBD1,CASRATGGWGEAFF,TGTGCCAGCAGAGCGACAGGGGGCTGGGGTGAAGCTTTCTTT
TRBJ2-7,TRBV10-2,NA,TRBD1,CASSPRDRGPGYWQYF,TGCGCCAGCAGTCCCCGGGACAGGGGACCCGGGTACTGGCAGTACTTC
TRBJ2-7,TRBV28,NA,NA,CASGSGTSVIEQYF,TGTGCCAGCGGATCCGGGACAAGTGTCATCGAGCAGTACTTC
TRBJ2-1,TRBV2,NA,TRBD1,CASSELGQTYNEQFF,TGTGCCAGCAGTGAGTTGGGACAGACCTACAATGAGCAGTTCTTC
TRBJ1-2,TRBV2,once,NA,CASRSGSLYGYTF,TGTGCCAGCAGGTCAGGGTCTCTCTACGGCTACACCTTC
TRBJ1-3,TRBV30,NA,NA,CAWCATGSSGNTIYF,TGTGCCTGGTGCGCAACAGGGAGCTCTGGAAACACCATATATTTT
TRBJ2-1,TRBV5-1,once,NA,CASSLNNEQFF,TGCGCCAGCAGCCTAAACAATGAGCAGTTCTTC
TRBJ1-3,TRBV5-4,NA,TRBD1,CASSSGPQGDTIYF,TGTGCCAGCAGCTCCGGACCCCAGGGGGACACCATATATTTT
TRBJ2-3,TRBV5-8,NA,TRBD2,CASSLPGGSDTQYF,TGTGCCAGCAGCTTACCGGGAGGATCAGATACGCAGTATTTT
TRBJ1-5,TRBV27,NA,NA,CASSPRTVYSNQPQHF,TGTGCCAGCAGTCCCCGGACAGTTTATAGCAATCAGCCCCAGCATTTT
TRBJ2-1,TRBV7-3,NA,NA,CASSSYRVSGEEQFF,TGTGCCAGCAGCTCTTACAGGGTATCAGGAGAGGAGCAGTTCTTC
TRBJ2-7,TRBV4-2,NA,NA,CASSQESGSLSEQYF,TGTGCCAGCAGCCAAGAATCAGGCTCTCTCTCCGAGCAGTACTTC